The 20 T cell receptor beta chains below were found in one sample sequenced in a study of T cells in Graves' hyperthyroidism and ophthalmopathy. The source material, RNA transcripts, was used to amplify TCR beta CDR3 regions. The TCR CDR3 was amplified in a first-round RT-PCR using the HTBI primer set. TCRdb called the multiplex PCR reads again in MiXCR, with one record for every CDR3 protein. The sample lists more than 300,000 distinct CDR3 sequences; about 15% were seen once. The sequencing input was blood. The receptors shown here come from a woman younger than 45 with Graves' hyperthyroidism.

The V call is TRBV7-9, the J call TRBJ1-5; D is possibly TRBD1 (5 bases). CDR1 and CDR2 (germline): SEHNR, FQNEAQ (reference sequence). Deletions cut 1 base from V and 9 bases from J, with 10 bases between. This CDR3 contains 13 residues. This CDR3 is CASSLGGDLPQHF. The DNA for the CDR3 is TGTGCCAGCAGCTTAGGGGGGGACTTGCCCCAGCATTTT.

This clonotype was seen a handful of times. This chain uses TRBV19 with TRBJ2-1; 10 positions agree with TRBD2. This CDR3 is built from 15 residues. With V trimmed by 2 bases and J by 8 bases, 6 bases remained unmatched. In germline, CDR1 is LNHDA, CDR2 SQIVND (reference sequence). CDR3 bases: TGTGCCAGTAGTATACTAGCGGGAGATCTCTATGAGCAGTTCTTC. Translating it yields CASSILAGDLYEQFF.

The chain couples TRBV19 to TRBJ2-1; D is uncertain. Trimming took off 7 bases at V and 9 bases at J, with 13 bases between the two ends. Germline V gives CDR1 LNHDA, CDR2 SQIVND (reference sequence). The CDR3 has 12 amino acids. The chain's CDR3 is CASTAVGIEQFF. In nucleotides, the CDR3 is TGTGCCAGTACTGCCGTGGGAATTGAGCAGTTCTTC.

This clonotype was found a few times. This clone may be a read error of a much larger clone one base away. Without the conserved terminal phenylalanine or tryptophan, this CDR3 likely stems from a read error. This chain uses TRBV25-1 with TRBJ2-7; D unresolved. CDR3 length: 10 amino acids. Per the germline V gene, CDR1 is MGHDK and CDR2 is SYGVNS. The ends were cut back, 6 bases at V and 4 bases at J, with 4 bases in the middle. The CDR3 nucleotides are TGTGCCAGCAGGGGATACGAGCAGTACCTC. Its protein product is CASRGYEQYL.

In this sample, this clonotype turned up a few times. V gene TRBV20-1 combines with J gene TRBJ2-1; either TRBD1 or TRBD2 may supply D (6 bases each). Trimming removed 0 bases at V and 3 bases at J, with 15 bases between. Germline CDR1 and CDR2: DFQATT and SNEGSKA (reference sequence). The CDR3 consists of 16 residues. The CDR3 loop is CSARDHRGGLYNEQFF. The CDR3 DNA reads as TGCAGTGCTAGAGATCATAGAGGGGGACTCTACAATGAGCAGTTCTTC.

This clonotype was detected ten times or more. This chain links TRBV20-1 with TRBJ2-2, with 8 bases identical to TRBD1. V shed 2 bases and J 0 bases; nucleotides not matched to a gene: 2. Germline loops: CDR1 DFQATT, CDR2 SNEGSKA (reference sequence). The CDR3 has 15 residues. The CDR3 spells CSARPDRANTGELFF. In DNA, the CDR3 is TGCAGTGCTAGACCGGACAGGGCGAACACCGGGGAGCTGTTTTTT.

This clonotype was counted many times. V usage is TRBV2 and J usage is TRBJ1-1; D is unresolved. The CDR3 has 16 amino acids. The V end was cut by 4 bases, the J end by 1 base, with 16 bases between. CDR1 is SNHLY and CDR2 is FYNNEI in the germline V gene. The DNA of the CDR3 is TGTGCCAGCAGTGCCGAAACCCTGAACAGGAACACTGAAGCTTTCTTT. Translating gives CASSAETLNRNTEAFF.

On this clonotype: A read error is possible here, since a much larger clone lies one base away. V and J are TRBV30 and TRBJ2-6; no clear D gene. Trimming stripped 8 bases from V and 0 bases from J, with 8 bases between. Germline V gene sequence: CDR1 GTSNPN, CDR2 SVGIG (reference sequence). The CDR3 contains 13 residues. The chain's CDR3 is CARYGSGANVLTF. As DNA, the CDR3 is TGTGCCCGCTACGGCTCTGGGGCCAACGTCCTGACTTTC.

The V gene is TRBV6-1, the J gene TRBJ1-5, with unresolved D. V was trimmed by 6 bases and J by 2 bases, leaving 14 bases between them. The CDR3 length is 15 residues. Germline CDR1 reads MNHNS; CDR2 reads SASEGT. For the CDR3, the DNA is TGTGCCAGCAGGAAGATTAAGAATGGCAATCAGCCCCAGCATTTT. Its protein is CASRKIKNGNQPQHF.

This clonotype was seen ten or more times. The chain is built from TRBV19 and TRBJ1-4, with D perhaps TRBD1 (6 bases). This CDR3 contains 13 residues. V shed 10 bases and J shed 0 bases, with 9 bases lying between them. Germline CDR1 LNHDA, CDR2 SQIVND (reference sequence). Written as DNA, the CDR3 is TGTGCCACCAGGGGAGCAACTAATGAAAAACTGTTTTTT. It yields the protein CATRGATNEKLFF.

V gene TRBV9 combines with J gene TRBJ2-3; the match to TRBD2 covers 11 bases. Germline CDR1 and CDR2: SGDLS and YYNGEE. V was pared by 4 bases and J by 2 bases, with 9 bases of the junction left unmatched. The CDR3 is made up of 17 amino acids. CDR3 DNA: TGTGCCAGCAGCTTCCGCATAGCGGGAGGGCACACAGATACGCAGTATTTT. Its translation is CASSFRIAGGHTDTQYF.

The chain is built from TRBV6-7 and TRBJ2-7, with D unclear. TRBV6-7 qualifies as an ORF whose function is uncertain. This CDR3 contains 16 residues. The V end was cut by 3 bases, the J end by 3 bases, with 18 bases between. The CDR3 region is CASSYFKEEMYYEQYF. CDR3 bases: TGTGCCAGCAGTTATTTTAAAGAGGAGATGTACTACGAGCAGTACTTC.

This clonotype was seen ten or more times. The gene calls are TRBV28 and TRBJ2-3, with 10 bases that match TRBD2. Germline CDR1 MDHEN, CDR2 SYDVKM. There are 16 residues in the CDR3. The V segment lost 6 bases and the J segment 2 bases; nucleotides outside the gene matches: 8. CDR3 amino acids: CASSRTSGRYTDTQYF. DNA of the CDR3: TGTGCCAGCAGCCGGACTAGCGGAAGATACACAGATACGCAGTATTTT.

At least ten counts were recorded for this clonotype. The chain combines TRBV16 with TRBJ1-4, with D perhaps matching TRBD1 (5 bases). V was clipped by 0 bases and J by 0 bases, with 14 bases between them. Looked up from germline, CDR1 is KGHSY and CDR2 is FQNENV. CDR3 size: 18 residues. The CDR3, as DNA: TGTGCCAGCAGCCAATCTTTGGGCAGGGAGGCAACTAATGAAAAACTGTTTTTT. It translates to CASSQSLGREATNEKLFF.

This clonotype was counted many times. The rearrangement uses TRBV7-9 and TRBJ1-4, with a tentative D call TRBD1 (5 bases). The CDR3 spans 14 residues. The germline V and J ends were trimmed by 3 bases and 6 bases, with 11 bases remaining between them. CDR1 SEHNR and CDR2 FQNEAQ come from the germline V gene (reference sequence). The CDR3 region has the DNA TGTGCCAGCAGCTTCCGAACACAGGATGAAAAACTGTTTTTT. Translating it yields CASSFRTQDEKLFF.

In this sample, this clonotype turned up many times. The genes are TRBV12-3 or TRBV12-4 and TRBJ1-1, with 11 bases fitting TRBD1. V was pared by 1 base and J by 4 bases, with 5 bases of the junction left unmatched. The CDR3 totals 16 residues. CDR3 sequence (DNA): TGTGCCAGCAGTTTAGGGACAGGGGGCTCGGGCACTGAAGCTTTCTTT. It translates to CASSLGTGGSGTEAFF.

Ten or more counts support this clonotype. This rearrangement joins TRBV2 to TRBJ1-4; 9 nucleotides agree with TRBD1. CDR3 length: 14 residues. With V trimmed by 6 bases and J by 7 bases, 6 bases remained unmatched. Germline lookup yields CDR1 SNHLY and CDR2 FYNNEI. Here the CDR3 reads CASSPGQGSEKLFF. In DNA, the CDR3 is TGTGCCAGCAGCCCCGGACAGGGGAGTGAAAAACTGTTTTTT.

As regards this clonotype: A much bigger clone sits one base away, suggesting this may be a read error. V is TRBV9 and J is TRBJ2-5; 9 bases are a match to TRBD2. The germline gives CDR1 SGDLS, CDR2 YYNGEE. The CDR3 is 16 amino acids. The CDR3 DNA sequence: TGTGCCAGCAGTGCTGCCCAGGGACTAGCAGAAGAGCCCCAGTACTTC. This translates into CASSAAQGLAEEPQYF.

This clonotype has a count of ten or more. The chain joins TRBV2 to TRBJ2-2; unclear D gene. Germline V gene lookup returns CDR1 SNHLY and CDR2 FYNNEI. The V gene lost 8 bases and the J gene lost 4 bases, with 14 bases spanning the gap. The CDR3 sequence is 14 residues long. The CDR3 region is CASVKTDGTGELFF. CDR3 bases: TGTGCCAGCGTCAAAACAGACGGCACCGGGGAGCTGTTTTTT.

In the case of this clonotype: The junction and the germline gene differ at one end; a read error may be behind it. V is TRBV20-1 and J is TRBJ2-5; 11 bases are shared with TRBD2. The germline gives CDR1 DFQATT, CDR2 SNEGSKA (reference sequence). The CDR3 has 11 amino acids. As DNA, the CDR3 is TGCAGTGCCAGAGGACTAGCGGGTTGGTACTTC. Amino acid sequence: CSARGLAGWYF.